This T cell receptor beta chain was sequenced during a study of cytomegalovirus exposure and HLA in healthy donors. The CDR3 runs to 16 residues. Germline V lookup: CDR1 SGHNT, CDR2 YYREEE (reference sequence). Trimming at V came to 1 base and at J to 4 bases, leaving 10 bases not matched to a gene. In regard to this clone: Its cognate antigen is unknown.

Primers: 60 Vbeta forward and 13 Jbeta reverse. Profiled with immunoSEQ multiplex PCR; TCRdb holds only in-frame clones, not every one. Here the sample spans approximately 100,000 clones, more than 75% being singletons. General study points: TRBV6-2, TRBV6-3 and some other V segments were excluded as indistinguishable. The study carried out a later analysis of TCR beta sequences. It associated 16,951 of them with specific HLA alleles at a false discovery rate of 0.05. Later genetic work tied a missense DCLRE1C variant to beta-chain V and J trimming.

This receptor was obtained from a woman in her forties or fifties in good health and CMV-seropositive. Material: PBMCs. This chain joins TRBV5-4 and TRBJ1-1; 7 nucleotides agree with TRBD1. CDR3 amino acids: CASSLSLRGRGTEAFF. The CDR3 DNA follows: TGTGCCAGCAGCTTGAGTCTGAGGGGGCGCGGCACTGAAGCTTTCTTT.